In this sample, the clone carrying this T cell receptor (beta chain) turned up a few times. The antigen is undetermined. This donor's CMV serostatus is unrecorded. PCR employed 60 Vbeta and 13 Jbeta primers. Assay used: immunoSEQ multiplex PCR; TCRdb lists only in-frame clones, some missing. The sample has 35,000 to 55,000 clones; 64% are singletons. Germline loops: CDR1 SGHRS, CDR2 YFSETQ. Trimming left V 1 base short and J 8 bases short, with 12 bases between. The CDR3 sequence is 14 residues long. This sample was taken from a study of cytomegalovirus exposure and HLA in healthy donors. Overall study results and limits: With further analysis later on, most CMV-associated TCR beta chains appeared HLA-restricted. The dataset shows that most TCR sequences were rare, while some public TCRs occurred in many donors.

The source is a human donor in good health. Source material: PBMCs. The chain couples TRBV5-1 to TRBJ1-4; tentatively, D is TRBD1 (6 bases). CDR3 sequence (DNA): TGCGCCAGCAGCTTGTCGACAGGTCGCGAAAAACTGTTTTTT. It translates to CASSLSTGREKLFF.